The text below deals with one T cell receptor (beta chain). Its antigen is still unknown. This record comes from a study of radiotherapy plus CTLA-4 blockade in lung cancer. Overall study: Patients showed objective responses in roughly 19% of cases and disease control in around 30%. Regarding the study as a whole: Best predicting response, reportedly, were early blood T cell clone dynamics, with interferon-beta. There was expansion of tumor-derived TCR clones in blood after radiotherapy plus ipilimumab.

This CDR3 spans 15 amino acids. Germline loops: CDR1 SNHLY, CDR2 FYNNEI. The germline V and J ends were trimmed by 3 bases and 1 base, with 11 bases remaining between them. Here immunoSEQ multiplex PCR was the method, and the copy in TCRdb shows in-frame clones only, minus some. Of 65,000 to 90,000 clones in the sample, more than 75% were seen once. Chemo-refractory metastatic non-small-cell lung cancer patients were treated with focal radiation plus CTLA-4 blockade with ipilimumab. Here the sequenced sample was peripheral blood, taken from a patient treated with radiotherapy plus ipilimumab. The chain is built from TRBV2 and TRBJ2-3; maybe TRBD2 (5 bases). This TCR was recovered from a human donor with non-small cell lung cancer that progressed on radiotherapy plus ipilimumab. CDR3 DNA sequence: TGTGCCAGCAGTGACATGCTAGCAGGCACAGATACGCAGTATTTT. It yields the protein CASSDMLAGTDTQYF. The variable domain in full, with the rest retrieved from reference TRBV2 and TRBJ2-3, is EPEVTQTPSHQVTQMGQEVILRCVPISNHLYFYWYRQILGQKVEFLVSFYNNEISEKSEIFDDQFSVERPDGSNFTLKIRSTKLEDSAMYFCASSDMLAGTDTQYFGPGTRLTVL.